This T cell receptor beta chain was observed in a study of patients and donors after allogeneic stem cell transplantation. Ten or more counts support this clonotype. Each CDR3 protein gets one entry after TCRdb re-called the RT-PCR reads with MiXCR. Here the sample spans nearly 20,000 distinct CDR3 sequences, about 5% being singletons. Germline values: CDR1 MDHEN, CDR2 SYDVKM. The CDR3 spans 17 residues. The germline V and J ends were trimmed by 8 bases and 3 bases, with 26 bases remaining between them. This receptor was obtained from a human donor who was either an allogeneic HSCT recipient or a stem cell or donor lymphocyte infusion donor (not recorded which). It is not recorded whose cells these are; they may come from a transplant donor. The V gene is TRBV28, the J gene TRBJ2-7; D assignment may be TRBD1 or TRBD2 (5 bases each). The sequencing input was blood, either unsorted or a sorted T cell fraction (not recorded which). The CDR3 nucleotides read TGTGCCAGCTACCGCCACCCTCCGGGACCCCAAGACTACGAGCAGTACTTC. Amino acids: CASYRHPPGPQDYEQYF.